These T cell receptor beta chains were read from a single sample in a study of blood T cell repertoires in COVID-19. Profiling relied on immunoSEQ multiplex PCR, and the TCRdb table lists in-frame clones only, not all of them. The repertoire consists of 60,000 to 95,000 clones, with over 65% occurring once and the leading ten covering approximately 2.8%. Source material: peripheral blood. The origin of the receptors is a human donor with acute or convalescent COVID-19. The donor label of this sample is uncertain. Both conserved end residues are part of each CDR3.

v_call cdr3_aa
TRBV7-2 CASSLGSPPGYGYTF
TRBV7-2 CASRSGRTNTEAFF
TRBV6-6 CASSPGQIINSPLHF
TRBV19 CASSNPGGGNTEAFF
TRBV15 CATSRGTGTNEKLFF
TRBV5-1 CASSLYPGQGSGNTIYF
TRBV10-3 CAISSGLAGGTDTQYF
TRBV10-1 CASSARVGTQYF
TRBV2 CASIDGTSGNNEQFF
TRBV18 CASSPSLQTGEADTQYF
TRBV7-2 CASSLDFGDYNEQFF
TRBV2 CASSDEAGGSYEQYF
TRBV19 CASRQGRTEAFF
TRBV28 CASERTGYNSPLHF
TRBV7-2 CASSPGLLAGASGETQYF
TRBV7-9 CASSVQEHNEQFF
TRBV3-1/TRBV3-2 CASSQFLAGGPLFF
TRBV10-3 CAISERREQFF
TRBV19 CASSDNPAQPQHF
TRBV7-5 CARSRTGSVLSTDTQYF
TRBV7-2 CASSFGTSGRAEFF
TRBV14 CASSQGDRGTDTQYF
TRBV28 CASSLGNYEQYF
TRBV5-1 CASSQNTGDSGNTIYF
TRBV11-2 CASSLDFVGRFFATNEKLFF
TRBV6-2/TRBV6-3 CASSTGFTGELFF
TRBV5-1 CASSLDRVGETQYF
TRBV12-3/TRBV12-4 CASSPGTVGGYTF
TRBV4-3 CASSPLASGFYNEQFF
TRBV10-3 CAISAGTPNTGELFF
TRBV28 CASSFLGGATTYNEQFF
TRBV6-5 CASSYALQGASYGYTF
TRBV10-1 CASSEGQGTAFF
TRBV9 CASSARTGGSGELFF
TRBV6-2/TRBV6-3 CASSLPTGYNEQFF
TRBV7-9 CASSPVGYDEKLFF
TRBV7-2 CASSLGAGSRNEQFF
TRBV7-9 CASRLGTGGLNEQFF
TRBV6-5 CASRQDSLIEAFF
TRBV7-2 CASSLGTGSGNTIYF
TRBV5-1 CASSLVPSGTGELFF
TRBV15 CATSRGNPFNRRSGDQPQHF
TRBV5-6 CASSLGGHTRKYF